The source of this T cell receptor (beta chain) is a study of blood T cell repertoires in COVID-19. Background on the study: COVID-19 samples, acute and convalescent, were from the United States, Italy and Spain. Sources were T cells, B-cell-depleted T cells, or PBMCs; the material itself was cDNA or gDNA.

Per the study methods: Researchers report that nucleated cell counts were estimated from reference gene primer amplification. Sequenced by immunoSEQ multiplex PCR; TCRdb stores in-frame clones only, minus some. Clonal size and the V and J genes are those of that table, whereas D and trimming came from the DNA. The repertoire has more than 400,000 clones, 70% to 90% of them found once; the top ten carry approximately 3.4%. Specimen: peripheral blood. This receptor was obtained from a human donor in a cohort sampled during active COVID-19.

The CDR3 DNA is TGTGCCAGCAGCACCTTGATGAGGCAAGAGACCCAGTACTTC. Residues: CASSTLMRQETQYF. The J gene is TRBJ2-5, the V gene TRBV11-2; no clear D. Trimming removed 5 bases at V and 2 bases at J, with 12 bases between. The CDR3 consists of 14 residues. Germline assignment: CDR1 SGHAT and CDR2 FQNNGV.